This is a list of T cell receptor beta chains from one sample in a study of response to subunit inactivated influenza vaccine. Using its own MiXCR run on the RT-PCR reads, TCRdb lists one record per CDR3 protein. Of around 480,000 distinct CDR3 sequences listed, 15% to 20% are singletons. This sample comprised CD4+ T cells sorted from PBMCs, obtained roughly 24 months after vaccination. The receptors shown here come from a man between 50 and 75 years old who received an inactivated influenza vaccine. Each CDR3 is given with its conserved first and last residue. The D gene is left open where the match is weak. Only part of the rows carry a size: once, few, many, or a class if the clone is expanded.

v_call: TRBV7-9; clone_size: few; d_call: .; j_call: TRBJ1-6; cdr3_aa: CASSLTGGNNNSPLHF; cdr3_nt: TGTGCCAGCAGCTTAACCGGGGGTAACAATAATTCACCCCTCCACTTT
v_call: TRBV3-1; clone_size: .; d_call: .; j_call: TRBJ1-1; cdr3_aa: CASSNVPGTEAFF; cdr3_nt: TGTGCCAGCAGTAATGTCCCGGGGACTGAAGCTTTCTTT
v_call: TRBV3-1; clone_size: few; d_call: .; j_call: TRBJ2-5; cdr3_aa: CASKRGGTETQYF; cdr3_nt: TGTGCCAGCAAGAGGGGGGGCACAGAGACCCAGTACTTC
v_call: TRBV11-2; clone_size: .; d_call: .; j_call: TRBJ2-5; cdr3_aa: CASSFGDYGTQYF; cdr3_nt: TGTGCCAGCAGCTTCGGAGACTACGGGACCCAGTACTTC
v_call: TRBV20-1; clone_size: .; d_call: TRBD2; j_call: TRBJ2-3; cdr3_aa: CSARAGLADLTDTQYF; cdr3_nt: TGCAGTGCTAGAGCGGGACTAGCGGATCTCACAGATACGCAGTATTTT
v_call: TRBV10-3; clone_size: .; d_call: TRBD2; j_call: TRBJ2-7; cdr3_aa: CAISDIAGMTYEQYF; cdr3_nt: TGTGCCATCAGTGATATAGCGGGAATGACCTACGAGCAGTACTTC
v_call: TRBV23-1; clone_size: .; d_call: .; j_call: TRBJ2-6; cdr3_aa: CASSHSGISPGANVLTF; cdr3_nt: TGCGCCAGCAGTCATTCAGGGATTTCTCCTGGGGCCAACGTCCTGACTTTC
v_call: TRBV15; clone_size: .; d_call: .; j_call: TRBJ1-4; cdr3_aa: CATSRVQSNEKLFF; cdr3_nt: TGTGCCACCAGCAGAGTGCAGAGTAATGAAAAACTGTTTTTT
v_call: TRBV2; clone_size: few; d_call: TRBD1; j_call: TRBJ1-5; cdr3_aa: CASSATGLEPQHF; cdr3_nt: TGTGCCAGCAGTGCGACAGGGTTAGAGCCCCAGCATTTT
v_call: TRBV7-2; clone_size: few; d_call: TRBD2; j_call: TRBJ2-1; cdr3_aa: CASSLVGTSGGANEQFF; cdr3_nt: TGTGCCAGCAGCTTAGTCGGGACTAGCGGGGGGGCTAATGAGCAGTTCTTC
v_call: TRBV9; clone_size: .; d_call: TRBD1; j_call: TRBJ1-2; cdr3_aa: CASRGTGLNYGYTF; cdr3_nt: TGTGCCAGCAGGGGGACAGGGCTGAACTATGGCTACACCTTC
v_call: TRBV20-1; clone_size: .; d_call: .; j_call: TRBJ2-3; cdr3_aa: CSASRMQGIDTQYF; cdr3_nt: TGCAGTGCTAGTAGGATGCAGGGGATAGATACGCAGTATTTT
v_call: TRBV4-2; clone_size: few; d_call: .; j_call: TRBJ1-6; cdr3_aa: CASSHERGSPLHF; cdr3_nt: TGTGCCAGCAGCCATGAACGTGGTTCACCCCTCCACTTT
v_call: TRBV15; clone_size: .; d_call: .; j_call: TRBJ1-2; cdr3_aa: CATSRDRYGYTF; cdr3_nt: TGTGCCACCAGCAGAGATCGCTATGGCTACACCTTC
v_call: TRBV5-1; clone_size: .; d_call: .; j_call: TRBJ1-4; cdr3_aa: CASTDTATNEKLFF; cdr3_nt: TGCGCCAGCACCGACACTGCAACTAATGAAAAACTGTTTTTT
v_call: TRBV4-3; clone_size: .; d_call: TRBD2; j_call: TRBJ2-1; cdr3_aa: CASSWGLAGGSEQFF; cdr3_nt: TGCGCCAGCAGCTGGGGACTAGCGGGAGGGTCTGAGCAGTTCTTC
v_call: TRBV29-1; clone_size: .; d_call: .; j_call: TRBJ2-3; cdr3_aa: CSVDYLDTQYF; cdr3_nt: TGCAGCGTTGACTACCTCGATACGCAGTATTTT
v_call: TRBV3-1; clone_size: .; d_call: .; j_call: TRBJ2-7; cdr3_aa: CASSQGGRIYEQYF; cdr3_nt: TGTGCCAGCAGCCAAGGGGGACGAATCTACGAGCAGTACTTC
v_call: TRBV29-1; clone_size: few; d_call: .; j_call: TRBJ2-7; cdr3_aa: CSVADQDGRYEQYF; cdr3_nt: TGCAGCGTTGCAGATCAAGACGGAAGGTACGAGCAGTACTTC
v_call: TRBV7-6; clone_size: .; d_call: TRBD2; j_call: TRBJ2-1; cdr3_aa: CASSPLSGRYNEQFF; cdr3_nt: TGTGCCAGCAGCCCCCTTAGCGGGAGGTACAATGAGCAGTTCTTC
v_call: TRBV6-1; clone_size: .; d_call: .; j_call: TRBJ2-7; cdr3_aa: CASRETRSSYEQYF; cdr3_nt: TGTGCCAGCAGGGAGACACGGAGCTCCTACGAGCAGTACTTC
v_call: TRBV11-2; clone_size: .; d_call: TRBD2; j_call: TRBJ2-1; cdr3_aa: CASSPLAGKGYNEQFF; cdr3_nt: TGTGCCAGCAGCCCCTTAGCGGGAAAGGGGTACAATGAGCAGTTCTTC
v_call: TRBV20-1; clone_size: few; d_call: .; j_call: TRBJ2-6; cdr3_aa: CSAFRRSGANVLTF; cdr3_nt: TGCAGTGCTTTTCGGCGGTCTGGGGCCAACGTCCTGACTTTC
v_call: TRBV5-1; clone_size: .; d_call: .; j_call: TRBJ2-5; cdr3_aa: CASTWRQGETQYF; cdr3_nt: TGCGCCAGCACCTGGAGGCAGGGCGAGACCCAGTACTTC
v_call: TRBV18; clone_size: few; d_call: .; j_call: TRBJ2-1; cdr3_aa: CASSPNSGDFKKQFF; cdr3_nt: TGTGCCAGCTCACCGAACTCCGGTGACTTCAAAAAGCAGTTCTTC
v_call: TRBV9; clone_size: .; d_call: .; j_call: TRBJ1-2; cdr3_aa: CAGSPHEDYGYTF; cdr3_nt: TGTGCCGGCAGCCCCCACGAGGACTATGGCTACACCTTC
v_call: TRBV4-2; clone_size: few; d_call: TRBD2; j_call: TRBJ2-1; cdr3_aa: CASSSQTSGGRNEQFF; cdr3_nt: TGTGCCAGCAGCTCTCAGACTAGCGGGGGCAGGAATGAGCAGTTCTTC
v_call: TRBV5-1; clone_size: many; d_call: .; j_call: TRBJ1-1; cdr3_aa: CASSWDAKNTEAFF; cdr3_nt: TGCGCCAGCAGCTGGGATGCCAAGAACACTGAAGCTTTCTTT
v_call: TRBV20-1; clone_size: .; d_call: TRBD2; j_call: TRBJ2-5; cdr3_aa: CSASTSGETQYF; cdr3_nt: TGCAGTGCCTCTACTAGCGGGGAGACCCAGTACTTC
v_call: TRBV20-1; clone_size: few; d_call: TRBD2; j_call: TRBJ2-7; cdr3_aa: CSAGLAGGVEQYF; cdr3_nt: TGCAGTGCCGGACTAGCGGGAGGGGTCGAGCAGTACTTC
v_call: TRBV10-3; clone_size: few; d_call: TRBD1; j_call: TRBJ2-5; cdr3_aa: CAISETGGGETQYF; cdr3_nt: TGTGCCATCAGTGAAACAGGGGGAGGTGAGACCCAGTACTTC
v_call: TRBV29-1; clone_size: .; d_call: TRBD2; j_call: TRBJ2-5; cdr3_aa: CSVEVGLAGGIQETQYF; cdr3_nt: TGCAGCGTTGAAGTTGGACTAGCGGGGGGCATACAAGAGACCCAGTACTTC
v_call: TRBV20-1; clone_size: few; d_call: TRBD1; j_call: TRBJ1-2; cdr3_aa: CSALTGGSYYGYTF; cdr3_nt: TGCAGTGCTTTAACAGGGGGTAGCTACTATGGCTACACCTTC
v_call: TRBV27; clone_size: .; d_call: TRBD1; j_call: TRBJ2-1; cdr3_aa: CASRFRDRGNEQFF; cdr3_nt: TGTGCCAGCAGGTTCCGGGACAGGGGCAATGAGCAGTTCTTC
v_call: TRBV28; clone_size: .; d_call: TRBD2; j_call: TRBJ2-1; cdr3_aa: CASSPPLAVSAPSQFF; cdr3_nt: TGTGCCAGCAGTCCCCCCCTAGCGGTTAGCGCCCCATCACAGTTCTTC
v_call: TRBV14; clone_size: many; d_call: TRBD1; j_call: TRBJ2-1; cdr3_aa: CASRSLGQGTYNEQFF; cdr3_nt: TGTGCCAGCAGGTCATTAGGACAGGGGACCTACAATGAGCAGTTCTTC
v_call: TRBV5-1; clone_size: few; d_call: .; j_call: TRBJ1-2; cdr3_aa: CASSLDGLTYGYTF; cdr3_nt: TGCGCCAGCAGCTTGGATGGACTTACCTATGGCTACACCTTC
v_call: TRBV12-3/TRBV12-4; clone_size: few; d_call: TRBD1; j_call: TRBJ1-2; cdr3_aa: CASSLWRDRGLYGYTF; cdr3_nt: TGTGCCAGCAGTTTATGGCGGGACAGGGGGCTATATGGCTACACCTTC
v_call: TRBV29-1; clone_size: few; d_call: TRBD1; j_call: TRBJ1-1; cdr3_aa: CSAQDRNEAFF; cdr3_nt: TGCAGCGCCCAGGACAGGAATGAAGCTTTCTTT
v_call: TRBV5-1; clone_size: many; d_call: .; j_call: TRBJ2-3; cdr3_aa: CASSLVQVDTQYF; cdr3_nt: TGCGCCAGCAGCTTGGTCCAGGTAGATACGCAGTATTTT
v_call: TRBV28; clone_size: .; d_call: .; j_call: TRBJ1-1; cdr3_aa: CASISSGTEAFF; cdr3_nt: TGTGCCAGCATCTCCTCTGGGACTGAAGCTTTCTTT
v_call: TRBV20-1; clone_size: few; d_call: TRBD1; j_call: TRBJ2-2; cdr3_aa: CSAEDRRKNTGELFF; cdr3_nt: TGCAGTGCGGAGGACAGGAGAAAGAACACCGGGGAGCTGTTTTTT
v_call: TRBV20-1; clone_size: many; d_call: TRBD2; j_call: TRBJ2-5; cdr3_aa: CSARDTGRATETQYF; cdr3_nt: TGCAGTGCTAGAGATACCGGGAGGGCCACAGAGACCCAGTACTTC
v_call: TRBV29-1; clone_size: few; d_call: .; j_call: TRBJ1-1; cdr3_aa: CSVMGDRKNTEAFF; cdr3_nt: TGCAGCGTGATGGGTGACAGGAAGAACACTGAAGCTTTCTTT
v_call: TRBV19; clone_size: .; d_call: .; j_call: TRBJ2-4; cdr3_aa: CASSIEMDRPRNIQYF; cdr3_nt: TGTGCCAGTAGTATAGAAATGGACCGGCCCAGAAACATTCAGTACTTC
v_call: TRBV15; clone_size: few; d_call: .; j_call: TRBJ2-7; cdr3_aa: CATRGPSDSEQYF; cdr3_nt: TGTGCCACCAGGGGGCCTAGTGACTCCGAGCAGTACTTC
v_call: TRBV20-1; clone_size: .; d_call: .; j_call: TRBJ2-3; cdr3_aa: CSAISGGRTDTQYF; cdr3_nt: TGCAGTGCTATCTCAGGGGGGAGGACAGATACGCAGTATTTT
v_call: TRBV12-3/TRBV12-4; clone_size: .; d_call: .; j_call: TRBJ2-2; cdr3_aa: CASSQDSSLGELFF; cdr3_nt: TGTGCCAGCAGCCAGGACAGCAGCCTCGGGGAGCTGTTTTTT